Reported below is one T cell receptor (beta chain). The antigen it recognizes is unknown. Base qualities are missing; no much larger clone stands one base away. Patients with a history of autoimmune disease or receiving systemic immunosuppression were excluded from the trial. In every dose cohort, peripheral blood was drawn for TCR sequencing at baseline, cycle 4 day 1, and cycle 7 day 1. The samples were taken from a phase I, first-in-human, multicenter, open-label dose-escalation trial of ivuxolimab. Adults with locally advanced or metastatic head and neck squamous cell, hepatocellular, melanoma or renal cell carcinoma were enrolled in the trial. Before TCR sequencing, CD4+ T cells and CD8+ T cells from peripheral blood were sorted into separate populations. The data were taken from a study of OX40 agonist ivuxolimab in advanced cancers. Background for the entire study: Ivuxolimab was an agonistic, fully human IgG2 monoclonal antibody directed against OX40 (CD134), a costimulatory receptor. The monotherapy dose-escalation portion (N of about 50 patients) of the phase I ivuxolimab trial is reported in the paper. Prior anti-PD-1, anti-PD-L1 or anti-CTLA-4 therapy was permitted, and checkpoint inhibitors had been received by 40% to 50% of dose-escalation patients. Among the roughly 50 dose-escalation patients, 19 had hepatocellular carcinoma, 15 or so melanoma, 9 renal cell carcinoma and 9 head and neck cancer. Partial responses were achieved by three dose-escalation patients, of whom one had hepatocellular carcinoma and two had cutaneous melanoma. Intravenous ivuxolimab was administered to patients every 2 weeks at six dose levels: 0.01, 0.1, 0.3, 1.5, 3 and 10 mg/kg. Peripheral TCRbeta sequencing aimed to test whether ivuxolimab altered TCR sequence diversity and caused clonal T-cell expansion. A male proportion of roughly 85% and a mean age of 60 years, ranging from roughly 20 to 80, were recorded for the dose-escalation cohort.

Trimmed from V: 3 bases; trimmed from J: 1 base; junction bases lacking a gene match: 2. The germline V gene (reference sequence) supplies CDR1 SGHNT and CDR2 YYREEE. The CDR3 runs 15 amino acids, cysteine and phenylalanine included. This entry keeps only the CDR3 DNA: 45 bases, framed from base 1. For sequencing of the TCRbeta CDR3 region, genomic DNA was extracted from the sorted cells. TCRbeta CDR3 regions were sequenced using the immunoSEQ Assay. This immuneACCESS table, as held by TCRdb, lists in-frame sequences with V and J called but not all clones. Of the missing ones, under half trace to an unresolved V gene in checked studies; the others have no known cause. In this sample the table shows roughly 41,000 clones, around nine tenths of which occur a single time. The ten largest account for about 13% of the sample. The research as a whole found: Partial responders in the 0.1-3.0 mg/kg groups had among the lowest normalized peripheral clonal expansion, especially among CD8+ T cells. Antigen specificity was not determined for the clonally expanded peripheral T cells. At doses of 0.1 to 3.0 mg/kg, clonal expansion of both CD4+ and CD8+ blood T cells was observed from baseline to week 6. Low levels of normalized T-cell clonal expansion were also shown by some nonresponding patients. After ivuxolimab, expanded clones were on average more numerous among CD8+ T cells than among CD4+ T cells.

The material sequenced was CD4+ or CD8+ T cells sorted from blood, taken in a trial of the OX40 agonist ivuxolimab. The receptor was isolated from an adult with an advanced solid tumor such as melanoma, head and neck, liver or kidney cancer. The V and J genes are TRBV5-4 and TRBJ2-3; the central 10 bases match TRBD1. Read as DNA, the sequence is TGTGCCAGCAGCTGGGGGACAGGGGGCACAGATACGCAGTATTTT. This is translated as CASSWGTGGTDTQYF.